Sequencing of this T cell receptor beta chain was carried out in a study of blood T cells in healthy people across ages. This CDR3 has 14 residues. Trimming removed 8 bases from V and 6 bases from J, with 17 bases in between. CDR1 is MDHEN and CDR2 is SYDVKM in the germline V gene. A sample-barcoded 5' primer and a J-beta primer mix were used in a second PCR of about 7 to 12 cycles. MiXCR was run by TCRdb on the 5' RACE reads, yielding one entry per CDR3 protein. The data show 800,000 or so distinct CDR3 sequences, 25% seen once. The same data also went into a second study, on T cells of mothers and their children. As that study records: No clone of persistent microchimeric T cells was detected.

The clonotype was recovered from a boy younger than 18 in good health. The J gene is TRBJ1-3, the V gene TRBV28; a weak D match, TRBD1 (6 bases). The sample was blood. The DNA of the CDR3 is TGTGCCAGCCGAGTACAGGGTAACTCAAACACCATATATTTT. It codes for CASRVQGNSNTIYF.